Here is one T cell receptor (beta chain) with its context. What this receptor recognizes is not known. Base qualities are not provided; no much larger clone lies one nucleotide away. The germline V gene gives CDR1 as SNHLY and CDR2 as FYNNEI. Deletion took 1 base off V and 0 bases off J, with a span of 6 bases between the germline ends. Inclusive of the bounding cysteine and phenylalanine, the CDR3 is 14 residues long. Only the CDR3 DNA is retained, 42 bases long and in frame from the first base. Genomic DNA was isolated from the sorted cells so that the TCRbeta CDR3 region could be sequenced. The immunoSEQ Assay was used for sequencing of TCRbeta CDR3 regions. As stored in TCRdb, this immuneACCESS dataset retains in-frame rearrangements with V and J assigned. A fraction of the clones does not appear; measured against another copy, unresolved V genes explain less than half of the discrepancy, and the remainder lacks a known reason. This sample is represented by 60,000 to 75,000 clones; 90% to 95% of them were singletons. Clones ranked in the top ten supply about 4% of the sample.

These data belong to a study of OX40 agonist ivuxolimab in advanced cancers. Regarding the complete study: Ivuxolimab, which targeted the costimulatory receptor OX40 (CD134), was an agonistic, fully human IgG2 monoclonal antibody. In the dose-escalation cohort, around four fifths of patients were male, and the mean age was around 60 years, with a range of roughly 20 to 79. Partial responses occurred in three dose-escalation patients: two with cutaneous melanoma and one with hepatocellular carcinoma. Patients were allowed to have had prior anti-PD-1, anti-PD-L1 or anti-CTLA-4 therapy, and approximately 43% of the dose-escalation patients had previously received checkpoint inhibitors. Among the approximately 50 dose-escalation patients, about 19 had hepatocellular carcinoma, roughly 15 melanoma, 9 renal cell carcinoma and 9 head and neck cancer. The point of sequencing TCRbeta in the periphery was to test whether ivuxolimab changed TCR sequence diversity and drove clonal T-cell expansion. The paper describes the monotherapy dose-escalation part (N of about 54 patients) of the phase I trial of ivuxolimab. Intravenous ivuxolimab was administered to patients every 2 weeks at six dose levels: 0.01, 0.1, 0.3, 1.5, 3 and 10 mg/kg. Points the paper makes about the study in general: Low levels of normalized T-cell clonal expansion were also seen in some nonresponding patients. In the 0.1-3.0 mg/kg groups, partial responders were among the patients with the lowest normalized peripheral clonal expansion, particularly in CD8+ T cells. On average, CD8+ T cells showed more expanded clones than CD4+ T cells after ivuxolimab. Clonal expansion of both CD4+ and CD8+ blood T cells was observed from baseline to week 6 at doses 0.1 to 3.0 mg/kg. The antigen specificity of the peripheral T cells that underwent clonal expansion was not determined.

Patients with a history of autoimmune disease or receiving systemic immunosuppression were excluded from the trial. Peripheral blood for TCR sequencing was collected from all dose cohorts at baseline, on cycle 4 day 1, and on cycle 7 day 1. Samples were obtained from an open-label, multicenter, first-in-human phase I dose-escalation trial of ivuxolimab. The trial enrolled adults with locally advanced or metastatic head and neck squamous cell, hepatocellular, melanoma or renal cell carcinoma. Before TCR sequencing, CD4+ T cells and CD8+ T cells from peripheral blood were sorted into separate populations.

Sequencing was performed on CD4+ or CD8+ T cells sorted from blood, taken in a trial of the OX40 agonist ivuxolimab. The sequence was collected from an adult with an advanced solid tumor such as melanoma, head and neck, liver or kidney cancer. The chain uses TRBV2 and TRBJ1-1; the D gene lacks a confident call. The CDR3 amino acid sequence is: CASSEEGMNTEAFF. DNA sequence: TGTGCCAGCAGTGAAGAGGGAATGAACACTGAAGCTTTCTTT. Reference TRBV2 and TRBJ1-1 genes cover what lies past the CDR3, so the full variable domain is EPEVTQTPSHQVTQMGQEVILRCVPISNHLYFYWYRQILGQKVEFLVSFYNNEISEKSEIFDDQFSVERPDGSNFTLKIRSTKLEDSAMYFCASSEEGMNTEAFFGQGTRLTVV.